The 26 T cell receptor beta chains reported below all come from one sample, sequenced in a study of T cell responses to AZD1222 COVID-19 vaccine. The table came from immunoSEQ multiplex PCR; TCRdb's copy has only in-frame clones and leaves some out. The sample includes about 94,000 clones, roughly 89% of them seen just once. Sequencing was performed on peripheral blood, taken on day 0 of AZD1222 vaccination. The receptors were gathered from an adult in good health.

CDR3 region: CASSQEGRARAPLHF. CDR3 DNA: TGTGCCAGCAGCCAAGAGGGGAGGGCGCGGGCACCCCTCCACTTT. The chain uses TRBV4-2 and TRBJ1-6; D unclear. CDR3 length: 15 amino acids. V lost 0 bases and J 11 bases, leaving 14 bases between the germline ends. The germline CDR1 and CDR2 sequences are LGHNA and YNFKEQ.

This clone has ten or more counts. V gene TRBV5-1 combines with J gene TRBJ1-4, with unresolved D. CDR1 and CDR2 from the germline V gene are SGHRS and YFSETQ. Trimming shortened V by 2 bases and J by 0 bases, and 8 bases separated the two germline ends. The CDR3 has 15 residues. The CDR3 sequence is CASSLYSATNEKLFF. DNA of the CDR3: TGCGCCAGCAGCTTATACAGTGCAACTAATGAAAAACTGTTTTTT.

The rearrangement uses TRBV5-1 and TRBJ2-3; D unresolved. CDR1 is SGHRS, CDR2 YFSETQ, per germline. The CDR3 runs 15 residues. V dropped 0 bases and J dropped 4 bases, with 12 bases sitting between them. CDR3 coding DNA: TGCGCCAGCAGCTTGGGGGCCACCCCCCCAGATACGCAGTATTTT. This sequence encodes CASSLGATPPDTQYF.

This clone occurred a few times. The chain recombines TRBV4-1 with TRBJ2-1; D might be TRBD2 (6 bases). Per germline, CDR1 MGHRA and CDR2 YSYEKL. V lost 8 bases, J lost 0 bases, and 8 bases lay in between. This CDR3 has 13 residues. Here the CDR3 reads CASASDSYNEQFF. As DNA, the CDR3 is TGCGCCAGCGCTAGCGACTCCTACAATGAGCAGTTCTTC.

V and J are TRBV2 and TRBJ1-5, with 9 bases that match TRBD1. The CDR3 is 14 amino acids. Trimming removed 4 bases from V and 7 bases from J; junction bases left unmatched: 5. Germline loops: CDR1 SNHLY, CDR2 FYNNEI. The CDR3 nucleotides read TGTGCCAGCAGTGCCGGGACAGGGTACCAGCCCCAGCATTTT. Translated: CASSAGTGYQPQHF.

The chain uses TRBV9 and TRBJ1-6; possible D gene TRBD1, 5 bases. The CDR3 spans 16 residues. Looked up from germline, CDR1 is SGDLS and CDR2 is YYNGEE. Trimming pared 0 bases from V and 10 bases from J, leaving 17 bases between. CDR3 DNA sequence: TGTGCCAGCAGCGTAGATTTTGGGGGGAACGACTCACCCCTCCACTTT. This translates into CASSVDFGGNDSPLHF. The full variable domain, rest sourced from reference TRBV9 and TRBJ1-6, is DSGVTQTPKHLITATGQRVTLRCSPRSGDLSVYWYQQSLDQGLQFLIQYYNGEERAKGNILERFSAQQFPDLHSELNLSSLELGDSALYFCASSVDFGGNDSPLHFGNGTRLTVT.

This sequence joins TRBV21-1 and TRBJ1-2; the table's D call, TRBD1, has no DNA check behind it. TRBV21-1 is shown as a pseudogene. The length of the CDR3 is 15 residues. In DNA form, the CDR3 reads TGTGCCAGCAGCTTTCCCGGGACAGGTGCCTATGGCTACACCTTC. It codes for CASSFPGTGAYGYTF.

This chain uses TRBV21-1 with TRBJ1-2; the table assigns TRBD1, which was not confirmed against the DNA. TRBV21-1 corresponds to a pseudogene. There are 17 residues in the CDR3. This CDR3 is CASSNRQGARRGGGYTF. CDR3 DNA sequence: TGTGCCAGCAGCAACAGACAGGGGGCGCGGAGAGGCGGCGGCTACACCTTC.

CDR3 nucleotides: TGTGCCAGCTCACCAACGGACAGCCCCCTTTATGGCTACACCTTC. Translated, it gives CASSPTDSPLYGYTF. The chain is built from TRBV18 and TRBJ1-2, with D maybe TRBD1 (6 bases). The germline V gene has CDR1 KGHSH and CDR2 LQKENI. CDR3 length: 15 amino acids. The V end lost 2 bases, the J end lost 5 bases, and 15 bases lay between the germline ends.

The chain employs TRBV6-5 and TRBJ2-7, with 11 bases that match TRBD1. The CDR3 covers 15 residues. From germline, CDR1 is MNHEY and CDR2 SVGAGI. V dropped 4 bases and J dropped 2; count of bases not matched to a gene: 4. CDR3 residues: CASSFGQGAAYEQYF. The CDR3 DNA is TGTGCCAGCAGTTTTGGACAGGGGGCTGCCTACGAGCAGTACTTC.

The J gene is TRBJ1-5, the V gene TRBV19; TRBD1 is a possible D gene (6 bases). The CDR3 consists of 14 residues. Trimming removed 5 bases from V and 7 bases from J, with 15 bases in between. CDR1 and CDR2 (germline): LNHDA, SQIVND (reference sequence). CDR3 region: CASSETGSGQPQHF. The DNA for the CDR3 is TGTGCCAGTAGTGAGACAGGTTCTGGCCAGCCCCAGCATTTT.

The chain couples TRBV5-8 to TRBJ1-1; D remains unclear. Germline V gene data show CDR1 as SGHTS and CDR2 as YDEGEE. The CDR3 extends over 17 amino acids. V lost 2 bases and J lost 5, with 22 bases in between. The CDR3 protein is CASSFENILQGWTEAFF. CDR3 in DNA: TGTGCCAGCAGCTTTGAGAATATTCTTCAAGGCTGGACTGAAGCTTTCTTT.

The chain employs TRBV5-1 and TRBJ1-1; a weak D match, TRBD1 (6 bases). The CDR3 contains 13 residues. With 5 bases removed from V and 1 base from J, the gap between germline ends came to 9 bases. The germline CDR1 and CDR2 sequences are SGHRS and YFSETQ. The chain's CDR3 is CASRYRENTEAFF. The CDR3 DNA is TGCGCCAGCAGATACAGGGAGAACACTGAAGCTTTCTTT. Drawing the rest from reference TRBV5-1 and TRBJ1-1, the complete variable domain is KAGVTQTPRYLIKTRGQQVTLSCSPISGHRSVSWYQQTPGQGLQFLFEYFSETQRNKGNFPGRFSGRQFSNSRSEMNVSTLELGDSALYLCASRYRENTEAFFGQGTRLTVV.

The V and J genes are TRBV6-2 or TRBV6-3 and TRBJ2-3; the D is unclear. This CDR3 spans 15 amino acids. Looked up from germline, CDR1 is MNHEY and CDR2 is SVGEGT. V dropped 2 bases and J dropped 1 base, with 10 bases sitting between them. CDR3 nucleotide sequence: TGTGCCAGCAGTTACGGCTCGGGTCGCACAGATACGCAGTATTTT. Translated, it gives CASSYGSGRTDTQYF.

The CDR3 loop is CASIFPGNTIYF. The CDR3 bases are TGCGCCAGTATATTCCCTGGAAACACCATATATTTT. The V gene is TRBV10-1, the J gene TRBJ1-3, with D uncertain. The V end was cut by 9 bases, the J end by 2 bases, with 8 bases between. The CDR3 loop spans 12 amino acids. Germline values: CDR1 WNHNN, CDR2 SYGVQD (reference sequence).

The J gene is TRBJ1-1, the V gene TRBV30; TRBD1 might be the D (5 bases). Trimming took off 4 bases at V and 0 bases at J, with 9 bases between the two ends. CDR3 size: 13 residues. From germline, CDR1 is GTSNPN and CDR2 SVGIG (reference sequence). In DNA form, the CDR3 reads TGTGCCTGGAACAAGGGGTTGAACACTGAAGCTTTCTTT. It codes for CAWNKGLNTEAFF.

The chain recombines TRBV21-1 with TRBJ2-6; the table calls TRBD1, which could not be checked here. TRBV21-1 is given as a pseudogene. The CDR3 consists of 19 residues. The CDR3 loop reads CASSKYRGQDRSGANVLTF. The CDR3 DNA reads TGTGCCAGCAGCAAGTACAGGGGGCAGGACCGCTCTGGGGCCAACGTCCTGACTTTC.

This clone was observed a single time. This chain joins TRBV18 and TRBJ2-3; 7 bases are shared with TRBD2. Germline V lookup: CDR1 KGHSH, CDR2 LQKENI. J was trimmed by 5 bases and V by 2 bases; bases with no gene match: 7. This CDR3 spans 15 amino acids. In DNA, the CDR3 is TGTGCCAGCTCACCAGAACCCCCGGGGGGAGATACGCAGTATTTT. Amino acids: CASSPEPPGGDTQYF.

The J gene is TRBJ1-6, the V gene TRBV7-9; D uncertain. The CDR3 covers 14 residues. The V and J ends lost 6 bases and 5 bases respectively, with 11 bases between them. Germline V gene lookup returns CDR1 SEHNR and CDR2 FQNEAQ (reference sequence). This chain's CDR3 is CASSPGSHNSPLHF. The CDR3 DNA is TGTGCCAGCAGTCCGGGCTCTCATAATTCACCCCTCCACTTT.

This chain connects TRBV29-1 to TRBJ2-1; 7 bases are shared with TRBD1. V lost 5 bases and J lost 0; bases outside the gene matches: 1. The CDR3 runs to 13 residues. CDR1 SQVTM and CDR2 ANQGSEA come from the germline V gene. The CDR3 protein is CSVRDSSYNEQFF. CDR3 coding DNA: TGCAGCGTTCGGGACAGCTCCTACAATGAGCAGTTCTTC.

The chain joins TRBV9 to TRBJ1-5; D gene ambiguous. The CDR3 length is 13 residues. The V end lost 2 bases, the J end lost 11 bases, and 14 bases lay between the germline ends. From germline, CDR1 is SGDLS and CDR2 YYNGEE. In nucleotides, the CDR3 is TGTGCCAGCAGCGTGGGATTTGAGGGTGCCCAGCATTTT. It yields the protein CASSVGFEGAQHF.

The V call is TRBV11-2, the J call TRBJ2-1; 11 positions agree with TRBD2. Unmatched junction bases numbered 8, after V lost 1 base and J lost 9 bases. The germline V gene encodes CDR1 SGHAT and CDR2 FQNNGV. The CDR3 totals 16 residues. The CDR3 reads CASSLGPRGLAVEQFF. CDR3 coding DNA: TGTGCCAGCAGCTTAGGGCCTAGGGGACTAGCGGTTGAGCAGTTCTTC.

This sequence joins TRBV14 and TRBJ2-2; the D gene is possibly TRBD2 (6 bases). The V gene's germline CDR1 is SGHDN and CDR2 FVKESK. The germline V and J ends were trimmed by 4 bases and 7 bases, with 16 bases remaining between them. The CDR3 totals 15 residues. The CDR3 nucleotides read TGTGCCAGCAGCCCCCTGGACTACCGGGGCGGGGAGCTGTTTTTT. Protein sequence: CASSPLDYRGGELFF.

J is TRBJ1-4 and V is TRBV4-1; D uncertain. The CDR3 is 12 residues long. The V gene lost 0 bases and the J gene lost 7 bases, with 3 bases spanning the gap. CDR1 and CDR2 from the germline V gene are MGHRA and YSYEKL. The CDR3 region is CASSQETEKLFF. CDR3 sequence (DNA): TGCGCCAGCAGCCAAGAGACTGAAAAACTGTTTTTT.

V usage is TRBV4-2 and J usage is TRBJ2-3; maybe TRBD2 (5 bases). The V gene's germline CDR1 is LGHNA and CDR2 YNFKEQ. The CDR3 is made up of 17 amino acids. With 2 bases removed from V and 1 base from J, the gap between germline ends came to 16 bases. The CDR3 DNA reads as TGTGCCAGCAGCCAAACGCGGGCCTTTGGGGGCACAGATACGCAGTATTTT. Amino acid sequence: CASSQTRAFGGTDTQYF.

This rearrangement joins TRBV5-6 to TRBJ1-5, with 8 bases identical to TRBD1. The V gene's germline CDR1 is SGHDT and CDR2 YYEEEE. The CDR3 has 19 amino acids. J lost 0 bases, V lost 2 bases, and 13 bases had no gene match. In DNA form, the CDR3 reads TGTGCCAGCAGCTTTCAGGGGGCCCGGGGTTTTTATAGCAATCAGCCCCAGCATTTT. The encoded protein is CASSFQGARGFYSNQPQHF. Supplemented by reference TRBV5-6 and TRBJ1-5, the full variable domain reads DAGVTQSPTHLIKTRGQQVTLRCSPKSGHDTVSWYQQALGQGPQFIFQYYEEEERQRGNFPDRFSGHQFPNYSSELNVNALLLGDSALYLCASSFQGARGFYSNQPQHFGDGTRLSIL.